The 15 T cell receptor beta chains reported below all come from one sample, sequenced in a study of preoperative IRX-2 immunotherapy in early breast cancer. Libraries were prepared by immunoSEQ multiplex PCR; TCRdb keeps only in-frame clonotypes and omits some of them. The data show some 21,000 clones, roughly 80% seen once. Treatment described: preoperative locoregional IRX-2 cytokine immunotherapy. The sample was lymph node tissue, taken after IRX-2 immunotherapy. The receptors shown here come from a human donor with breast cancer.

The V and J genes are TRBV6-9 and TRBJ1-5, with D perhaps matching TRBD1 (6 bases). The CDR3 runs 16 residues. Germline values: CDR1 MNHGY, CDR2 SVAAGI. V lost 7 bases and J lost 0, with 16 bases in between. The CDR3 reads CASNKGGTDSNQPQHF. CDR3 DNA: TGTGCCAGCAACAAAGGGGGAACCGATAGCAATCAGCCCCAGCATTTT.

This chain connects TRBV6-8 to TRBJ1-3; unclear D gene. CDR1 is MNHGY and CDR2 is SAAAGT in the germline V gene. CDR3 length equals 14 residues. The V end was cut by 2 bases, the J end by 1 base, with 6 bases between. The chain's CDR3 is CASSYDVSGNTIYF. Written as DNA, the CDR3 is TGTGCCAGCAGTTACGACGTTTCTGGAAACACCATATATTTT.

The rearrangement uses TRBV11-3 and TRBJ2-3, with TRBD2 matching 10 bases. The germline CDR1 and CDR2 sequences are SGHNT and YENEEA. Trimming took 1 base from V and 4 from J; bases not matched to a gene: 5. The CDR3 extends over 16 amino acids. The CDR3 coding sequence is TGTGCCAGCAGCTTAGGGCTAGCGGGGGTGGCAGATACGCAGTATTTT. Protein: CASSLGLAGVADTQYF.

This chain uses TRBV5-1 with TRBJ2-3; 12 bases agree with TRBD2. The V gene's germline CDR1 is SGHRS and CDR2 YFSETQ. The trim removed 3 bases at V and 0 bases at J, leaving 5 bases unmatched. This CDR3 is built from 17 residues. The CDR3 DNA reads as TGCGCCAGCAGCTGGACGCTAGCGGGAGGGAGCACAGATACGCAGTATTTT. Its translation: CASSWTLAGGSTDTQYF.

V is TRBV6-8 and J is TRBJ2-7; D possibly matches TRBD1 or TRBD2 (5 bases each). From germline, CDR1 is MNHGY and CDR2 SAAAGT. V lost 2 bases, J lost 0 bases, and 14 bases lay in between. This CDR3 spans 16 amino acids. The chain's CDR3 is CASSYPRGAPSYEQYF. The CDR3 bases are TGTGCCAGCAGTTACCCAAGAGGGGCCCCCTCCTACGAGCAGTACTTC.

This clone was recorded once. The CDR3: CASRGQGAYEQYF. CDR3 nucleotide sequence: TGTGCCAGTAGGGGACAGGGGGCCTACGAGCAGTACTTC. V gene TRBV19 combines with J gene TRBJ2-7; 11 bases are a match to TRBD1. CDR3 length: 13 residues. The germline V gene has CDR1 LNHDA and CDR2 SQIVND (reference sequence). V lost 6 bases to trimming and J lost 2 bases; unmatched junction nucleotides: 0.

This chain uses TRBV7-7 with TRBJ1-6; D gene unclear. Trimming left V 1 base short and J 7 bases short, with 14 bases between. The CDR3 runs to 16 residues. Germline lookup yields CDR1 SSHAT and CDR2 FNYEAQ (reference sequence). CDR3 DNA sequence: TGTGCCAGCAGCTTAGGGACCAACCGCGGCAATTCACCCCTCCACTTT. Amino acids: CASSLGTNRGNSPLHF.

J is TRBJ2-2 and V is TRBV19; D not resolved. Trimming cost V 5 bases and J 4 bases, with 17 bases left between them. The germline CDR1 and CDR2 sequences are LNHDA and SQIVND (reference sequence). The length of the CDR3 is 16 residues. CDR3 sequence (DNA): TGTGCCAGTAGTTTCTCTCTGGGCAGTTCCACCGGGGAGCTGTTTTTT. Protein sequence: CASSFSLGSSTGELFF. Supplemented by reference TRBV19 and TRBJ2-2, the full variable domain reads DGGITQSPKYLFRKEGQNVTLSCEQNLNHDAMYWYRQDPGQGLRLIYYSQIVNDFQKGDIAEGYSVSREKKESFPLTVTSAQKNPTAFYLCASSFSLGSSTGELFFGEGSRLTVL.

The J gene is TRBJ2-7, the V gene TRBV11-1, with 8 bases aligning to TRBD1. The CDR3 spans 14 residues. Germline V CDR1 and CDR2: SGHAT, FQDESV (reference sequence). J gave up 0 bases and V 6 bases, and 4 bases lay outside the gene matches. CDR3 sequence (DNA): TGTGCCAGCAGACGGACAGGGCACTCCTACGAGCAGTACTTC. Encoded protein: CASRRTGHSYEQYF.

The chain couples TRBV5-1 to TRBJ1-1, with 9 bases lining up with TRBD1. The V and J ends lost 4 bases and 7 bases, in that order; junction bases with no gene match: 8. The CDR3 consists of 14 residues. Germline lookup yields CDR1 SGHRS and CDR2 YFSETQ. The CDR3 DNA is TGCGCCAGCAGCACCGGGACAGGGCCCCTTGAAGCTTTCTTT. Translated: CASSTGTGPLEAFF.

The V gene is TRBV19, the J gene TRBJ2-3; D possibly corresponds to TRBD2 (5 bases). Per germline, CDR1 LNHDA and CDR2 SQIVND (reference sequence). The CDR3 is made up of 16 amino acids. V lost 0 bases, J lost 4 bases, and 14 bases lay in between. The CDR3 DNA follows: TGTGCCAGTAGTATAGATCTCGGTCTAGCAGCAGATACGCAGTATTTT. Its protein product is CASSIDLGLAADTQYF.

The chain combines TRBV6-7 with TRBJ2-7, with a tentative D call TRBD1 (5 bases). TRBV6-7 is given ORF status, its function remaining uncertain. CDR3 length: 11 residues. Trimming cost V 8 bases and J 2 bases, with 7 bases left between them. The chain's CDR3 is CASLRAYEQYF. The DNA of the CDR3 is TGTGCCAGCCTCAGGGCCTACGAGCAGTACTTC.

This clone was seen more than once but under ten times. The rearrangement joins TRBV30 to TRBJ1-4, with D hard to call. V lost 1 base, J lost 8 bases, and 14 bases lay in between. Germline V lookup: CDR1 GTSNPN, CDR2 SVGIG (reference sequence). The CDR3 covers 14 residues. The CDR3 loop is CAWSGGTGREKLFF. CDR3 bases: TGTGCCTGGAGTGGGGGTACGGGGAGGGAAAAACTGTTTTTT.

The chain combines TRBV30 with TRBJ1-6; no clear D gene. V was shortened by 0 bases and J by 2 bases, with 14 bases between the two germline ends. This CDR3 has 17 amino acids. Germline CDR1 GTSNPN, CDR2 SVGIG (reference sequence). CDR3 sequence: CAWSVSNRRTYNSPLHF. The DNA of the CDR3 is TGTGCCTGGAGTGTATCTAACAGAAGGACCTATAATTCACCCCTCCACTTT.

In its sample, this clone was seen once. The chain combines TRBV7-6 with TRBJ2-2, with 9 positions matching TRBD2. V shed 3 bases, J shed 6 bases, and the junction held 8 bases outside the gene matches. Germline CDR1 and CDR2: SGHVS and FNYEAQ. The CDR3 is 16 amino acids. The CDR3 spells CASSFPIGLAPGELFF. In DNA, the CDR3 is TGTGCCAGCAGCTTTCCGATAGGACTAGCGCCCGGGGAGCTGTTTTTT.